This T cell receptor beta chain was captured in a study of tumor-infiltrating lymphocytes in localized non-small cell lung cancer. As for the study in general: Several tumor histologies, both smoking statuses, and some post-neoadjuvant chemotherapy samples were included. Study conclusions and caveats: Available tissue quantity limited TCR sequencing to a patient subset. Different pieces of the same tissue were used for each assay.

Of note for this clone: Antigen specificity is unknown.

Sequencing used immunoSEQ multiplex PCR; TCRdb keeps in-frame clones, though not all of them. This repertoire shows about 11,000 clones, 65% to 90% found once; its top ten account for about 7.8%. The clonotype comes from a human donor with non-small cell lung cancer. The specimen was uninvolved lung tissue not adjacent to the tumor.

The chain's CDR3 is CASSTEGRYGEKLFF. The CDR3 DNA sequence: TGTGCCAGCAGTACTGAGGGACGTTATGGGGAAAAACTGTTTTTT. The chain has TRBV9 and TRBJ1-4, with TRBD1 as a possible D gene (5 bases). V was shortened by 5 bases and J by 8 bases, with 19 bases between the two germline ends. The CDR3 is 15 residues long. CDR1 and CDR2 from the germline V gene are SGDLS and YYNGEE.